This paragraph covers one T cell receptor beta chain sequence. The antigen is unknown. Blood sampling was done at baseline, cycle 4 day 1, and cycle 7 day 1. CDR3 length equals 15 residues. V trimming: 4 bases; J trimming: 4 bases; junction bases outside the gene matches: 3. In germline, CDR1 is SGHNT, CDR2 YENEEA. The data stem from a study of OX40 agonist ivuxolimab in advanced cancers. Assay: immunoSEQ multiplex PCR; the TCRdb copy retains only in-frame clones and omits some. The table has tens of thousands of clones, around 83% seen once. General study points: In general, CD8+ T cells held more expanded clones than CD4+ did, on average. CD4+ and CD8+ blood T cells expanded clonally by week 6 at 0.1 to 3.0 mg/kg.

The rearrangement joins TRBV11-3 to TRBJ2-1, with 11 nucleotides matching TRBD2. The sample in question was CD4+ or CD8+ T cells sorted from blood, obtained in a trial of the OX40 agonist ivuxolimab. This TCR derives from an adult with an advanced solid tumor such as melanoma, head and neck, liver or kidney cancer. This chain's CDR3 is CASSSGTSGYNEQFF. The DNA for the CDR3 is TGTGCCAGCAGCTCCGGGACTAGCGGATACAATGAGCAGTTCTTC. Drawing the rest from reference TRBV11-3 and TRBJ2-1, the complete variable domain is EAGVVQSPRYKIIEKKQPVAFWCNPISGHNTLYWYLQNLGQGPELLIRYENEEAVDDSQLPKDRFSAERLKGVDSTLKIQPAELGDSAVYLCASSSGTSGYNEQFFGPGTRLTVL.